This T cell receptor beta chain was sequenced during a study of vaccination and CD4 T cells after COVID-19. Stated treatment: roughly 11-day PBMC culture with coronavirus spike peptide pools or control peptides (ViraFEST assay). Pre-COVID-19 pandemic sampling (2011-2018) yielded the unexposed donor's CD4+ T cells. In regard to this clonotype: Its antigen remains unknown.

Sequencing of the DNA from cultured CD4+ T cells was carried out with the Oncomine TCR Beta short-read assay. Each CDR3 protein gets one entry after TCRdb re-called the PCR reads with MiXCR. The sample consists of 7,500 or so distinct CDR3 sequences, under 25% of them appearing once. V lost 5 bases to trimming and J lost 8 bases, with 12 bases between them. This CDR3 is 12 amino acids long. The germline V gene encodes CDR1 SNHLY and CDR2 FYNNEI. V is TRBV2 and J is TRBJ1-2, with D uncertain. Sequenced sample: CD4+ T cells from blood, cultured in vitro. The TCR was taken from a human donor in good health. CDR3 DNA sequence: TGTGCCAGCAGTCCCGCCAGTCTGGGCTACACCTTC. It yields the protein CASSPASLGYTF.